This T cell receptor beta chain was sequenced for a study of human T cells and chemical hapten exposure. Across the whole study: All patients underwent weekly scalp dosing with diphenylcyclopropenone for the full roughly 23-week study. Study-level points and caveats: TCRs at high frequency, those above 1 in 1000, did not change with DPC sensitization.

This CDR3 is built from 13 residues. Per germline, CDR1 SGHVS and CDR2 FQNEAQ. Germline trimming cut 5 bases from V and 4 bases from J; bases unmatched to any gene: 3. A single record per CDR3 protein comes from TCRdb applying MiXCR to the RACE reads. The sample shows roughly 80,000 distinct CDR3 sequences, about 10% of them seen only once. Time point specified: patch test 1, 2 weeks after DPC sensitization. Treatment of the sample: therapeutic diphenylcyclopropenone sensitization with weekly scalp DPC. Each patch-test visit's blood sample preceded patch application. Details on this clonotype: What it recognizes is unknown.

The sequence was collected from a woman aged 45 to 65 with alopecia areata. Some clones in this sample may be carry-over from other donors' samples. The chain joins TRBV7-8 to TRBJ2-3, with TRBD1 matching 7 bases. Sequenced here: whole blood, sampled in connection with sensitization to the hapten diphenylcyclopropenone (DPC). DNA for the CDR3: TGTGCCAGCAGCCTACAGGGGCCAGATACGCAGTATTTT. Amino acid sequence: CASSLQGPDTQYF.